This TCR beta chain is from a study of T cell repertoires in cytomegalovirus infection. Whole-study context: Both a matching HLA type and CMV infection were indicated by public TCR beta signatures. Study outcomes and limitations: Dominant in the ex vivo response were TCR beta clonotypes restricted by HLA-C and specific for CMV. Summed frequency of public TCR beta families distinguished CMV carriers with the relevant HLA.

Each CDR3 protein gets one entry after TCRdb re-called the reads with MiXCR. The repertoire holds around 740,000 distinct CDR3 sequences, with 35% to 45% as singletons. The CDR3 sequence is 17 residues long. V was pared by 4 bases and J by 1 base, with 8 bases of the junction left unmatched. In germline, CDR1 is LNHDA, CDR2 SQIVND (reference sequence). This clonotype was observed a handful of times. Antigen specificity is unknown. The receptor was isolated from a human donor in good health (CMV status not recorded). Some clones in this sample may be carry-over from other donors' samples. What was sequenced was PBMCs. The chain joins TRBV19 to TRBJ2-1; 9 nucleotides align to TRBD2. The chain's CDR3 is CASSTLGLAMSYNEQFF. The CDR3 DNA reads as TGTGCCAGTAGTACCCTCGGACTAGCGATGTCCTACAATGAGCAGTTCTTC.